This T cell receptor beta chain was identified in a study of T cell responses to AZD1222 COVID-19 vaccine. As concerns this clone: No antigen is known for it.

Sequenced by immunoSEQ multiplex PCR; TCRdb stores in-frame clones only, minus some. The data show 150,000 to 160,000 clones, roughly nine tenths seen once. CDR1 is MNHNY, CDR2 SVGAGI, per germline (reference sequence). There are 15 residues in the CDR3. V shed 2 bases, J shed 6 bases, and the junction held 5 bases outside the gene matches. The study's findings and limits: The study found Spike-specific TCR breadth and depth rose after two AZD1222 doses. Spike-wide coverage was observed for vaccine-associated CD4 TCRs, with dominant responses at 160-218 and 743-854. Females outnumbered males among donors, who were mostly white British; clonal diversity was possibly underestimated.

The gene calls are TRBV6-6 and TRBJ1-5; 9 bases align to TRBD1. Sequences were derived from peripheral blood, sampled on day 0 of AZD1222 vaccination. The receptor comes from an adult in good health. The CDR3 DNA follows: TGTGCCAGCAGTTACCGGGACAGGGTTTCTCAGCCCCAGCATTTT. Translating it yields CASSYRDRVSQPQHF.